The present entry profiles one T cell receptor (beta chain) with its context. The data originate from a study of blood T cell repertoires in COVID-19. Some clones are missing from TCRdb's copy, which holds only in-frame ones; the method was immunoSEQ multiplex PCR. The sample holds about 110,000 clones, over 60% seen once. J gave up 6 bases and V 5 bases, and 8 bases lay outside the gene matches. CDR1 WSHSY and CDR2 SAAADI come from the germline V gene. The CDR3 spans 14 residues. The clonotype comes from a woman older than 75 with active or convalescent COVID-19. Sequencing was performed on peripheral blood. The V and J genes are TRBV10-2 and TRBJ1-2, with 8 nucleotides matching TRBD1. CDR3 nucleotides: TGCGCCAGCAGTCCACAACAGGGGGTTAATGGCTACACCTTC. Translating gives CASSPQQGVNGYTF.